Sequencing of this T cell receptor beta chain was carried out in a study of blood T cells in healthy people across ages. Points from the study as a whole: Significant beta diversity loss was already apparent by age around 36, declining roughly linearly.

Germline CDR1 and CDR2: MNHNY and SVGAGI (reference sequence). The V end lost 5 bases, the J end lost 9 bases, and 20 bases lay between the germline ends. The CDR3 is made up of 15 amino acids. Primers used in a second PCR of about 6 to 12 cycles were a sample-barcoded 5' primer and a J-beta primer mix. Template switching added a 12-random-nucleotide identifier to every cDNA molecule. TCRdb analysed the 5' RACE reads with MiXCR anew, one entry per CDR3 protein. The sample consists of more than 900,000 distinct CDR3 sequences, 20% to 25% of them appearing once. For this clonotype: Its cognate antigen is unknown.

These data were also reused for a study on T cells of mothers and their children. That paper notes: Whatever RNA was extracted went entirely into cDNA synthesis, at roughly 1.6 ug per 15 ul. Per child, 3 million or so TCR beta CDR3 reads were obtained, against over 8.5 million per mother.

V and J are TRBV6-6 and TRBJ1-5, with D unresolved. This receptor was obtained from a girl under 10 years old in good health. Sequenced sample: blood. The CDR3 region has the DNA TGTGCCAGCAGTCTACGGTCGTTGATGCCTCGGCCCCAGCATTTT. Protein product: CASSLRSLMPRPQHF.